This T cell receptor (beta chain) was obtained from a study of T cells in localized non-small cell lung cancer. CDR1 is SEHNR and CDR2 is FQNEAQ in the germline V gene (reference sequence). The CDR3 is 13 residues long. Trimming shortened V by 2 bases and J by 6 bases, and 11 bases separated the two germline ends. This table comes from immunoSEQ multiplex PCR, and its TCRdb copy is limited to in-frame clones, with some not included. Of some 19,000 clones listed, around 90% are singletons. The sequencing used peripheral blood, collected before any cancer treatment. V usage is TRBV7-9 and J usage is TRBJ2-7; no reliable D call. The sequence was collected from a male donor at least 60 years old with stage I squamous cell lung carcinoma. The CDR3 DNA is TGTGCCAGCAGCTTACTTGGGGATCCCGAGCAGTACTTC. Amino acids: CASSLLGDPEQYF.